This is a list of T cell receptor beta chains from one sample in a study of blood T cell repertoires in COVID-19. Generated by immunoSEQ multiplex PCR, the TCRdb table keeps only in-frame clones and is missing some. Among 120,000 to 150,000 clones listed, approximately 90% were seen once. Sequencing used peripheral blood. The receptors here all came from a human donor with COVID-19, enrolled during active disease. The donor label of this sample is uncertain. Both conserved end residues are part of each CDR3. Fields, in order: J gene, clone size, V gene, D gene, CDR3 protein, CDR3 DNA. A D gene is named only where the DNA matches it firmly. Rows give clone size only sometimes, using once, few, many, or a class for an expanded clone.

j_call: TRBJ1-5; clone_size: .; v_call: TRBV19; d_call: .; cdr3_aa: CASTIQGNQPQHF; cdr3_nt: TGTGCCAGTACCATTCAGGGAAATCAGCCCCAGCATTTT
j_call: TRBJ2-3; clone_size: .; v_call: TRBV24-1; d_call: .; cdr3_aa: CATSAGLSTDTQYF; cdr3_nt: TGTGCCACCAGTGCAGGATTAAGCACAGATACGCAGTATTTT
j_call: TRBJ1-6; clone_size: .; v_call: TRBV19; d_call: TRBD1; cdr3_aa: CASSPRTGESPLHF; cdr3_nt: TGTGCCAGTAGTCCTAGGACAGGGGAATCACCCCTCCACTTT
j_call: TRBJ1-1; clone_size: few; v_call: TRBV7-9; d_call: .; cdr3_aa: CASSLTGDTEAFF; cdr3_nt: TGTGCCAGCAGCTTGACGGGGGACACTGAAGCTTTCTTT
j_call: TRBJ2-5; clone_size: .; v_call: TRBV5-1; d_call: .; cdr3_aa: CASSFSMETQYF; cdr3_nt: TGCGCCAGCAGCTTTTCTATGGAGACCCAGTACTTC
j_call: TRBJ2-2; clone_size: .; v_call: TRBV19; d_call: .; cdr3_aa: CASSIARLAGELFF; cdr3_nt: TGTGCCAGTAGTATTGCTAGGCTAGCCGGGGAGCTGTTTTTT
j_call: TRBJ1-2; clone_size: .; v_call: TRBV5-1; d_call: TRBD1; cdr3_aa: CASSPGTGEGMGPTF; cdr3_nt: TGCGCCAGCAGCCCGGGGACAGGGGAAGGGATGGGGCCCACCTTC
j_call: TRBJ1-1; clone_size: once; v_call: TRBV3-1/TRBV3-2; d_call: TRBD1; cdr3_aa: CASSLGQGITEAFF; cdr3_nt: TGTGCCAGCAGCCTCGGACAGGGAATCACTGAAGCTTTCTTT
j_call: TRBJ2-3; clone_size: .; v_call: TRBV7-7; d_call: TRBD1; cdr3_aa: CASSLPAAGGATDTQYF; cdr3_nt: TGTGCCAGCAGCTTACCTGCGGCAGGGGGCGCAACAGATACGCAGTATTTT
j_call: TRBJ2-2; clone_size: .; v_call: TRBV5-5; d_call: TRBD1; cdr3_aa: CASSSRQGANTGELFF; cdr3_nt: TGTGCCAGCAGCTCCCGACAGGGGGCGAACACCGGGGAGCTGTTTTTT
j_call: TRBJ1-1; clone_size: few; v_call: TRBV25-1; d_call: TRBD1; cdr3_aa: CASSDIQGPNTEAFF; cdr3_nt: TGTGCCAGCAGTGATATACAGGGGCCGAACACTGAAGCTTTCTTT
j_call: TRBJ2-3; clone_size: .; v_call: TRBV7-9; d_call: TRBD1; cdr3_aa: CASSLERGQGVLTDTQYF; cdr3_nt: TGTGCCAGCAGCTTAGAAAGGGGCCAGGGGGTACTCACAGATACGCAGTATTTT
j_call: TRBJ1-5; clone_size: .; v_call: TRBV20-1; d_call: .; cdr3_aa: CSASDRISNQPQHF; cdr3_nt: TGCAGTGCTAGTGACAGGATCAGCAATCAGCCCCAGCATTTT
j_call: TRBJ2-1; clone_size: .; v_call: TRBV6-6; d_call: TRBD1; cdr3_aa: CASSSGRGLYNEQFF; cdr3_nt: TGTGCCAGCAGTTCTGGCAGGGGGCTCTACAATGAGCAGTTCTTC
j_call: TRBJ2-7; clone_size: once; v_call: TRBV5-5; d_call: .; cdr3_aa: CASRGFGAREGYEQYF; cdr3_nt: TGTGCCAGCAGGGGGTTTGGGGCCAGGGAAGGTTACGAGCAGTACTTC
j_call: TRBJ1-1; clone_size: .; v_call: TRBV4-1; d_call: .; cdr3_aa: CASSQALNRVSTEAFF; cdr3_nt: TGCGCCAGCAGCCAAGCCCTCAATCGGGTCAGTACTGAAGCTTTCTTT
j_call: TRBJ1-1; clone_size: medium-sized; v_call: TRBV2; d_call: .; cdr3_aa: CASSEEWGSGGTEAFF; cdr3_nt: TGTGCCAGCAGTGAAGAGTGGGGCTCGGGAGGCACTGAAGCTTTCTTT
j_call: TRBJ2-3; clone_size: .; v_call: TRBV6-5; d_call: TRBD1; cdr3_aa: CASSSGTGGLTDTQYF; cdr3_nt: TGTGCCAGCAGTTCCGGGACAGGGGGCTTAACAGATACGCAGTATTTT
j_call: TRBJ1-1; clone_size: .; v_call: TRBV7-9; d_call: .; cdr3_aa: CASSLAKEMNTEAFF; cdr3_nt: TGTGCCAGCAGCTTAGCGAAGGAGATGAACACTGAAGCTTTCTTT
j_call: TRBJ1-3; clone_size: .; v_call: TRBV9; d_call: .; cdr3_aa: CASSATAFEASGNTIYF; cdr3_nt: TGTGCCAGCAGCGCCACGGCCTTTGAGGCCTCTGGAAACACCATATATTTT
j_call: TRBJ2-7; clone_size: .; v_call: TRBV13; d_call: TRBD1; cdr3_aa: CASSSPGQGADEQYF; cdr3_nt: TGTGCCAGCAGCTCTCCGGGACAGGGGGCGGACGAGCAGTACTTC
j_call: TRBJ2-7; clone_size: .; v_call: TRBV11-1; d_call: .; cdr3_aa: CASSLGRADEQYF; cdr3_nt: TGTGCCAGCAGCTTGGGCAGGGCGGACGAGCAGTACTTC
j_call: TRBJ2-3; clone_size: once; v_call: TRBV6-5; d_call: TRBD1; cdr3_aa: CASSYAGQGIDTQYF; cdr3_nt: TGTGCCAGCAGTTACGCGGGACAGGGTATAGATACGCAGTATTTT
j_call: TRBJ2-1; clone_size: .; v_call: TRBV10-1; d_call: .; cdr3_aa: CASSEYRAGGGRNEQFF; cdr3_nt: TGCGCCAGCAGTGAGTACAGGGCAGGAGGAGGTAGGAATGAGCAGTTCTTC
j_call: TRBJ1-2; clone_size: once; v_call: TRBV4-2; d_call: .; cdr3_aa: CASSSTGGYTF; cdr3_nt: TGTGCCAGCAGTTCCACAGGAGGCTACACCTTC
j_call: TRBJ1-6; clone_size: .; v_call: TRBV27; d_call: .; cdr3_aa: CASSRDTSSYNSPLHF; cdr3_nt: TGTGCCAGCAGCCGGGACACCAGCTCCTATAATTCACCCCTCCACTTT
j_call: TRBJ2-5; clone_size: .; v_call: TRBV5-4; d_call: TRBD2; cdr3_aa: CASSPVSGGQETQYF; cdr3_nt: TGTGCCAGCAGCCCGGTATCGGGAGGCCAAGAGACCCAGTACTTC
j_call: TRBJ2-2; clone_size: .; v_call: TRBV23-1; d_call: TRBD1; cdr3_aa: CASRPGTGFSNTGELFF; cdr3_nt: TGCGCCAGCAGACCCGGGACAGGGTTTTCGAACACCGGGGAGCTGTTTTTT
j_call: TRBJ1-5; clone_size: .; v_call: TRBV7-9; d_call: TRBD1; cdr3_aa: CASSLGTGLSQPQHF; cdr3_nt: TGTGCCAGCAGCTTAGGGACAGGGCTTAGCCAGCCCCAGCATTTT
j_call: TRBJ1-2; clone_size: .; v_call: TRBV5-6; d_call: .; cdr3_aa: CASSPGKPTIGYTF; cdr3_nt: TGTGCCAGCAGCCCAGGCAAACCTACCATCGGCTACACCTTC
j_call: TRBJ1-4; clone_size: .; v_call: TRBV5-1; d_call: TRBD1; cdr3_aa: CASSLGGAGGEKLFF; cdr3_nt: TGCGCCAGCAGCTTGGGCGGGGCAGGGGGCGAAAAACTGTTTTTT
j_call: TRBJ1-6; clone_size: many; v_call: TRBV6-1; d_call: .; cdr3_aa: CASSESPGGSSPLHF; cdr3_nt: TGTGCCAGCAGTGAATCGCCCGGGGGTAGTTCACCCCTCCACTTT
j_call: TRBJ2-7; clone_size: .; v_call: TRBV12-3/TRBV12-4; d_call: .; cdr3_aa: CASSFEISYEQYF; cdr3_nt: TGTGCCAGCAGTTTCGAGATCTCCTACGAGCAGTACTTC
j_call: TRBJ2-7; clone_size: .; v_call: TRBV5-1; d_call: TRBD1; cdr3_aa: CASSFLAGGSEYEQYF; cdr3_nt: TGCGCCAGCAGCTTTCTGGCAGGGGGCTCGGAATACGAGCAGTACTTC
j_call: TRBJ2-7; clone_size: .; v_call: TRBV5-5; d_call: .; cdr3_aa: CASSFTFQGFGEQYF; cdr3_nt: TGTGCCAGCAGCTTTACCTTTCAGGGTTTTGGCGAGCAGTACTTC
j_call: TRBJ1-1; clone_size: .; v_call: TRBV29-1; d_call: .; cdr3_aa: CSVSLRRDTEAFF; cdr3_nt: TGCAGCGTTTCCCTGAGGCGGGACACTGAAGCTTTCTTT